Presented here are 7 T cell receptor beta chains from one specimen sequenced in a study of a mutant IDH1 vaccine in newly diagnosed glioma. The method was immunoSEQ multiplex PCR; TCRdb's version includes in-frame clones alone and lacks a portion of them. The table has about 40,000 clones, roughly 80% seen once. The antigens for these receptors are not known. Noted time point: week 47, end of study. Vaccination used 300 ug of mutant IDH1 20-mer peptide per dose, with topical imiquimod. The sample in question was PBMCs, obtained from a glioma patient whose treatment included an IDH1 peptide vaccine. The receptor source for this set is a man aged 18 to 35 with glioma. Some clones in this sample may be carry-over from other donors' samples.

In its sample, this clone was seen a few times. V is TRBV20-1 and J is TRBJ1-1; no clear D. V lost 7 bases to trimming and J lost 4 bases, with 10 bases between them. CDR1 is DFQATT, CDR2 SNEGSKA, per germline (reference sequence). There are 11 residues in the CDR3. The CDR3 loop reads CSVGPTTEAFF. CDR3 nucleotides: TGCAGTGTGGGCCCAACCACTGAAGCTTTCTTT.

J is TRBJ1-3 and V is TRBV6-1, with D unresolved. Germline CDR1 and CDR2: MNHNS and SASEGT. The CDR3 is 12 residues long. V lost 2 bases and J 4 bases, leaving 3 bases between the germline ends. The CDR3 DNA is TGTGCCAGCAGTGAACGGGGAAACACCATATATTTT. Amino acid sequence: CASSERGNTIYF.

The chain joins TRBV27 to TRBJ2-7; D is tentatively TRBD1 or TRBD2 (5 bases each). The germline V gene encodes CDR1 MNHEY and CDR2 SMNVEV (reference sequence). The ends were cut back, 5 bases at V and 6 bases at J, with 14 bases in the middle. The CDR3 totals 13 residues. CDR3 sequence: CASSLNWGSEQYF. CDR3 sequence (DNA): TGTGCCAGCAGTCTAAATTGGGGGTCCGAGCAGTACTTC.

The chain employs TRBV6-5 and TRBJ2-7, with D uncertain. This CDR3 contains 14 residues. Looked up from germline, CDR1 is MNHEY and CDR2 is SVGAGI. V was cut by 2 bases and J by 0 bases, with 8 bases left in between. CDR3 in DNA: TGTGCCAGCAGTTACGAGGTCAGCTCCTACGAGCAGTACTTC. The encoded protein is CASSYEVSSYEQYF.

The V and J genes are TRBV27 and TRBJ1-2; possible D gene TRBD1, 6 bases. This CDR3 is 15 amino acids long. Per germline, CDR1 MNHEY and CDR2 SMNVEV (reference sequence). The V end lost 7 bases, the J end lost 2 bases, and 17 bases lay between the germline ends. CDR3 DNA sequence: TGTGCCAGCAAATTGGAGCGGGGGGCCAACTATGGCTACACCTTC. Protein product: CASKLERGANYGYTF.

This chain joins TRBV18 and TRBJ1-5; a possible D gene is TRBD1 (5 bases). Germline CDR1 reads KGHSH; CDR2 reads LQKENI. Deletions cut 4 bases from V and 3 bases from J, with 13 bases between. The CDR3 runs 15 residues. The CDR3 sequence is CASSRAGGFNQPQHF. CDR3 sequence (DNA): TGTGCCAGCTCACGAGCTGGGGGGTTCAATCAGCCCCAGCATTTT.

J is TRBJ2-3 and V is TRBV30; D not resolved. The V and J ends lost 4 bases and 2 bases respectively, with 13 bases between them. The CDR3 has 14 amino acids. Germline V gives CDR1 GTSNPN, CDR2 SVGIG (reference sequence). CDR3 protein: CAWNGGQPTDTQYF. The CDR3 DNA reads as TGTGCCTGGAACGGTGGTCAGCCCACAGATACGCAGTATTTT.